This TCR beta chain was captured by sequencing in a study of blood T cell repertoires in COVID-19. Study details: Acute and convalescent COVID-19 samples came from the United States, Italy and Spain. The analysed material was cDNA or gDNA that came from T cells, B-cell-depleted T cells, or PBMCs.

Per the study methods: Estimation of nucleated cell counts relied on the amplification of reference gene primers. The protocol was immunoSEQ multiplex PCR, while the TCRdb copy is restricted to in-frame clones and leaves out a portion. That table gives V, J and clone size, and the DNA gave D and trimming. In the table there are under 200,000 clones, 79% of which are singletons. The V and J ends lost 4 bases and 4 bases respectively, with 9 bases between them. This CDR3 spans 13 amino acids. CDR1 and CDR2 (germline): KGHDR, SFDVKD. The clonotype was recovered from a man between 60 and 75 years old with active or convalescent COVID-19. This chain uses TRBV24-1 with TRBJ1-2; D unclear. Source material: peripheral blood. The DNA of the CDR3 is TGTGCCACCAGTGACCACTCTTTCTATGGCTACACCTTC. Its translation: CATSDHSFYGYTF.